A selection of T cell receptor beta chains follows, all from one sample in a study of response to subunit inactivated influenza vaccine. TCRdb redid the calling of the RT-PCR reads with MiXCR, one entry per CDR3 protein. The sample has about 190,000 distinct CDR3 sequences, approximately 15% seen once. The specimen was CD8+ T cells sorted from PBMCs, collected roughly 5 days after vaccination. The receptors were gathered from a man in his fifties who received an inactivated influenza vaccine. CDR3s include the opening cysteine and the closing phenylalanine or tryptophan. Fields, in order: V gene, J gene, clone size, D gene, CDR3 protein, CDR3 DNA. The D gene is left open where the match is weak. Where a row states a size, it is once, few, many or the class of an expanded clone; other rows omit it.

TRBV6-1	TRBJ1-6	-	TRBD1	CASRWTGDNSPLHF	TGTGCCAGCAGGTGGACAGGGGATAATTCACCCCTCCACTTT
TRBV12-3/TRBV12-4	TRBJ2-7	many	-	CASSLAASGRPYEQYF	TGTGCCAGCAGTTTAGCGGCGAGCGGAAGACCCTACGAGCAGTACTTC
TRBV3-1	TRBJ2-1	many	TRBD1	CASSQDRFGRGLGNEQFF	TGTGCCAGCAGCCAAGATCGGTTTGGCAGGGGGCTTGGCAATGAGCAGTTCTTC
TRBV6-1	TRBJ1-1	few	-	CASSEDGWFLNTEAFF	TGTGCCAGCAGTGAAGATGGATGGTTTTTGAACACTGAAGCTTTCTTT
TRBV6-2/TRBV6-3	TRBJ1-1	-	-	CASSPLVVNTEAFF	TGTGCCAGCAGTCCCCTGGTAGTAAACACTGAAGCTTTCTTT
TRBV11-2	TRBJ2-2	-	TRBD2	CASSPREGSANTGELFF	TGTGCCAGCAGCCCGAGGGAGGGAAGTGCGAACACCGGGGAGCTGTTTTTT
TRBV27	TRBJ2-1	-	-	CASSPIGLGEQFF	TGTGCCAGCAGTCCGATTGGGTTGGGTGAGCAGTTCTTC
TRBV15	TRBJ1-1	few	-	CATRFIEGKDEAFF	TGTGCCACCAGATTCATAGAAGGGAAGGATGAAGCTTTCTTT
TRBV7-9	TRBJ2-1	few	-	CASSLRGSAGDEQFF	TGTGCCAGCAGCCTAAGGGGTTCGGCTGGCGATGAGCAGTTCTTC
TRBV28	TRBJ2-5	-	-	CASSFYIQETQYF	TGTGCCAGCAGTTTTTATATACAAGAGACCCAGTACTTC
TRBV5-6	TRBJ1-1	-	TRBD1	CASSLEAGGQNTEAFF	TGTGCCAGCAGCTTGGAGGCAGGGGGGCAGAACACTGAAGCTTTCTTT
TRBV10-2	TRBJ2-1	-	TRBD1	CASKTGGNEQFF	TGCGCCAGCAAGACAGGGGGCAATGAGCAGTTCTTC
TRBV25-1	TRBJ2-2	few	-	CASSEYTGFTGELFF	TGTGCCAGCAGTGAATATACAGGGTTCACCGGGGAGCTGTTTTTT
TRBV6-1	TRBJ2-5	-	-	CASSDGGGTQWTQYF	TGTGCCAGCAGTGACGGTGGGGGGACCCAGTGGACCCAGTACTTC
TRBV4-3	TRBJ1-2	-	-	CASSQDWASQSYGYTF	TGCGCCAGCAGCCAAGATTGGGCGAGTCAGTCTTATGGCTACACCTTC
TRBV5-1	TRBJ1-2	-	-	CATRSGGSYGYTF	TGCGCCACCCGATCGGGGGGGAGCTATGGCTACACCTTC
TRBV7-2	TRBJ2-1	-	-	CASRGHEQFF	TGTGCCAGCAGGGGGCACGAGCAGTTCTTC
TRBV12-3/TRBV12-4	TRBJ2-1	-	TRBD2	CASSFSGTSGPGEQFF	TGTGCCAGCAGTTTTTCGGGGACTAGCGGCCCGGGGGAGCAGTTCTTC
TRBV29-1	TRBJ2-2	few	TRBD2	CSVEAGGTGELFF	TGCAGCGTTGAAGCGGGGGGGACCGGGGAGCTGTTTTTT
TRBV12-3/TRBV12-4	TRBJ2-7	few	TRBD1	CASSLAGQGYYLEQYF	TGTGCCAGCAGTTTAGCGGGACAGGGTTATTACCTCGAGCAGTACTTC
TRBV2	TRBJ2-1	-	TRBD2	CASRGTSGTHSYNEQFF	TGTGCCAGCAGGGGGACTAGCGGGACCCACTCCTACAATGAGCAGTTCTTC
TRBV7-2	TRBJ2-7	-	TRBD1	CASSLGAGGIEQYF	TGTGCCAGCAGCTTAGGCGCAGGGGGAATCGAGCAGTACTTC